This T cell receptor (beta chain) was documented in a study of T cells in tumors after PD-1 blockade. Turning to the study itself: Some patients also took daily vismodegib 150 mg during anti-PD-1 treatment.

TCRdb's table, derived via immunoSEQ multiplex PCR, lists solely in-frame clones and lacks some. The table shows about 63,000 clones, with around 72% occurring only once. From germline, CDR1 is GTSNPN and CDR2 SVGIG (reference sequence). The CDR3 covers 17 residues. Trimming removed 2 bases at V and 1 base at J, with 18 bases between. Specimen: PBMCs, collected after anti-PD-1 treatment. The V call is TRBV30, the J call TRBJ2-4; the D gene is possibly TRBD2 (5 bases). The sequence was collected from a human donor with basal cell carcinoma. DNA for the CDR3: TGTGCCTGGAGTCACCGGGCGGGCTCTGGGGCCAAAAACATTCAGTACTTC. Translating it yields CAWSHRAGSGAKNIQYF.